These 27 T cell receptor beta chains originate from one sample sequenced in a study of T cells in Graves' hyperthyroidism and ophthalmopathy. The CDR3 regions of TCR beta were amplified from RNA transcripts. The HTBI primer set was used in a first-round RT-PCR of the TCR CDR3. Each CDR3 protein gets one entry after TCRdb re-called the multiplex PCR reads with MiXCR. The table lists under 300,000 distinct CDR3 sequences, about an eighth of them singletons. Sample: blood. Every receptor here comes from a woman in her twenties or thirties with Graves' hyperthyroidism that later progressed to Graves' ophthalmopathy.

This clonotype was observed at least ten times. V is TRBV11-2 and J is TRBJ1-1; no firm D call. The CDR3 runs to 11 residues. Trimming removed 5 bases from V and 7 bases from J, with 8 bases in between. Germline assignment: CDR1 SGHAT and CDR2 FQNNGV. The CDR3 nucleotides are TGTGCCAGCAGCCAGAAGATTGAAGCTTTCTTT. Protein sequence: CASSQKIEAFF.

About this clonotype itself: A junction boundary mismatches the germline segment, possibly from a read error. The V and J genes are TRBV5-8 and TRBJ2-7, with TRBD2 identical over 10 bases. The CDR3 loop spans 17 amino acids. Germline-derived CDR1 and CDR2 are SGHTS and YDEGEE. In DNA, the CDR3 is TGTACCAGCAGCTTTTTGGCTAGCGGGGGAGGATTCCACGAGCAGTACTTC. Its translation: CTSSFLASGGGFHEQYF.

At least ten counts were recorded for this clonotype. J is TRBJ1-3 and V is TRBV5-1; D gene uncertain. Trimming stripped 2 bases from V and 4 bases from J, with 7 bases between. CDR1 is SGHRS, CDR2 YFSETQ, per germline. The CDR3 is made up of 13 amino acids. CDR3 residues: CASSLLRGNTIYF. The CDR3, as DNA: TGCGCCAGCAGCTTACTGCGAGGAAACACCATATATTTT.

This clonotype was detected a few times. V is TRBV7-6 and J is TRBJ2-7, with a tentative D call TRBD1 (5 bases). The CDR3 contains 14 residues. Germline V CDR1 and CDR2: SGHVS, FNYEAQ. Trimming stripped 5 bases from V and 1 base from J, with 12 bases between. The CDR3 sequence: CASSARKGSYEQYF. For the CDR3, the DNA is TGTGCCAGCAGCGCCCGGAAGGGGTCCTACGAGCAGTACTTC.

The chain joins TRBV7-6 to TRBJ2-7; tentatively, D is TRBD1 (6 bases). V lost 1 base to trimming and J lost 2 bases, with 12 bases between them. This CDR3 region has 15 residues. Germline loops: CDR1 SGHVS, CDR2 FNYEAQ. For the CDR3, the DNA is TGTGCCAGCAGCTTAGAACAGGGCCCCACCTACGAGCAGTACTTC. Translating it yields CASSLEQGPTYEQYF.

This clonotype showed up just a few times. This sequence joins TRBV7-9 and TRBJ2-1, with D perhaps TRBD2 (6 bases). Trimming left V 3 bases short and J 1 base short, with 10 bases between. Germline V gene sequence: CDR1 SEHNR, CDR2 FQNEAQ (reference sequence). The CDR3 contains 15 residues. The CDR3 spells CASSFTGVSYNEQFF. The CDR3 DNA reads as TGTGCCAGCAGCTTTACGGGAGTGTCCTACAATGAGCAGTTCTTC.

This clonotype appeared many times. The chain links TRBV20-1 to TRBJ2-2, with 12 bases lining up with TRBD2. Germline CDR1 is DFQATT and CDR2 is SNEGSKA (reference sequence). This CDR3 spans 14 amino acids. The V and J ends lost 6 bases and 4 bases, in that order; junction bases with no gene match: 3. CDR3 region: CSARTSGITGELFF. The CDR3 nucleotides are TGCAGTGCAAGGACTAGCGGGATCACCGGGGAGCTGTTTTTT.

A word on this clonotype: No conserved phenylalanine or tryptophan ends this CDR3, so it is likely a read error. This chain connects TRBV4-1 to TRBJ2-3; D is undetermined. This CDR3 has 16 residues. CDR1 is MGHRA and CDR2 is YSYEKL in the germline V gene. Trimming cost V 3 bases and J 0 bases, with 13 bases left between them. The CDR3 region is CASSHKKGWSTDTQYL. The CDR3 nucleotides read TGCGCCAGCAGCCATAAGAAGGGATGGAGCACAGATACGCAGTATCTT.

This clonotype was counted at least ten times. The chain joins TRBV12-3 or TRBV12-4 to TRBJ2-5; tentatively, D is TRBD2 (6 bases). This CDR3 has 12 amino acids. Deletions cut 6 bases from V and 5 bases from J, with 10 bases between. The CDR3 coding sequence is TGTGCCAGCAGCGGACTATCGGAGACCCAGTACTTC. This codes for CASSGLSETQYF.

This clonotype came up many times. CDR3 loop: CASSQPGLGSYEQYF. CDR3 bases: TGTGCCAGCAGTCAACCGGGACTAGGATCCTACGAGCAGTACTTC. The chain carries TRBV28 and TRBJ2-7; 8 bases map to TRBD2. This CDR3 spans 15 amino acids. The V and J ends lost 5 bases and 1 base, in that order; junction bases with no gene match: 7. Germline CDR1 MDHEN, CDR2 SYDVKM.

This clonotype was recorded at least ten times. The chain employs TRBV6-1 and TRBJ1-1, with 8 nucleotides matching TRBD1. This CDR3 is built from 15 residues. Looked up from germline, CDR1 is MNHNS and CDR2 is SASEGT. J gave up 10 bases and V 6 bases, and 16 bases lay outside the gene matches. DNA for the CDR3: TGTGCCAGCAGAGGACAGGGATCTTCCGCCGGCGGAGCTTTCTTT. It specifies CASRGQGSSAGGAFF.

This clonotype was picked up many times. The rearrangement uses TRBV7-9 and TRBJ2-1; the D gene is possibly TRBD2 (6 bases). CDR1 and CDR2 from the germline V gene are SEHNR and FQNEAQ (reference sequence). The CDR3 sequence is 13 residues long. Trimming stripped 4 bases from V and 15 bases from J, with 19 bases between. CDR3: CASSSVPSGSTFF. CDR3 nucleotides: TGTGCCAGCAGCTCAGTCCCCTCCGGGAGCACGTTCTTC.

Points on this clonotype: Relative to the germline gene, one junction end is altered; a read error may explain this. The chain has TRBV20-1 and TRBJ2-7, with TRBD2 matching 14 bases. CDR3 length: 16 residues. Germline V CDR1 and CDR2: DFQATT, SNEGSKA (reference sequence). For the CDR3, the DNA is TGCAGTGCTAGAGGAGGGACTAGCGGGAGCTCCTACGAGCGGTACTTC. Translated, it gives CSARGGTSGSSYERYF.

This clonotype was recorded only once. A read error may account for a junction end that differs from germline. J is TRBJ2-1 and V is TRBV5-6; D perhaps matches TRBD2 (6 bases). Germline assignment: CDR1 SGHDT and CDR2 YYEEEE. The CDR3 is made up of 16 amino acids. The CDR3 bases are TGTGCCAGCAGCGTAATAGCGGTGAGCTCCCACAATGAGCAGTTCTTC. Its protein is CASSVIAVSSHNEQFF.

At least ten counts were recorded for this clonotype. The V and J genes are TRBV6-5 and TRBJ1-2; D gene uncertain. CDR3 length: 16 amino acids. Trimming took off 0 bases at V and 6 bases at J, with 17 bases between the two ends. Germline CDR1 and CDR2: MNHEY and SVGAGI. CDR3 nucleotide sequence: TGTGCCAGCAGTTACTCCGGCTTAGGAGATGTAAATGGCTACACCTTC. It encodes CASSYSGLGDVNGYTF.

This rearrangement joins TRBV9 to TRBJ1-3; TRBD1 matches 7 bases. The CDR3 covers 16 residues. The V segment lost 3 bases and the J segment 0 bases; nucleotides outside the gene matches: 6. CDR1 and CDR2 from the germline V gene are SGDLS and YYNGEE. This CDR3 reads CASSGTGDRSGNTIYF. The CDR3 DNA follows: TGTGCCAGCAGCGGAACAGGGGACCGCTCTGGAAACACCATATATTTT.

There are many counts of this clonotype. The V and J genes are TRBV28 and TRBJ1-5; D possibly corresponds to TRBD1 (5 bases). V lost 7 bases and J lost 2, with 12 bases in between. The CDR3 is 14 residues long. Germline V gene data show CDR1 as MDHEN and CDR2 as SYDVKM. This CDR3 reads CASTPPGGNQPQHF. The CDR3 DNA reads as TGTGCCAGCACCCCTCCGGGGGGCAATCAGCCCCAGCATTTT.

This clonotype came up many times. This chain links TRBV28 with TRBJ1-2, with TRBD1 matching 7 bases. The germline gives CDR1 MDHEN, CDR2 SYDVKM. CDR3 length: 15 residues. J was trimmed by 2 bases and V by 6 bases; bases with no gene match: 9. The CDR3 nucleotides are TGTGCCAGCAGATCCAGGGGGAAAGGCAACTATGGCTACACCTTC. Translating it yields CASRSRGKGNYGYTF.

Remarks on this clonotype: This sequence may be a read error, since a much larger clone differs from it by one base. This chain joins TRBV12-3 or TRBV12-4 and TRBJ2-5, with a tentative D call TRBD2 (6 bases). The CDR3 covers 11 residues. V dropped 6 bases and J dropped 13 bases, with 15 bases sitting between them. CDR3 nucleotide sequence: TGTGCCAGCAGGGCCGGGGGATCACTGTACTTC. This sequence encodes CASRAGGSLYF.

The table lists this clonotype with a few counts. J is TRBJ1-6 and V is TRBV11-2, with D possibly TRBD1 on 6 matching bases. The CDR3 has 15 amino acids. Germline V gene data show CDR1 as SGHAT and CDR2 as FQNNGV. V was trimmed by 5 bases and J by 8 bases, leaving 16 bases between them. The CDR3 nucleotides read TGTGCCAGCAGCGAACCGGGACAAATCGATTCACCCCTCCACTTT. Translation gives CASSEPGQIDSPLHF.

This clonotype was observed at least ten times. The rearrangement uses TRBV30 and TRBJ2-1; tentatively, D is TRBD2 (6 bases). Germline V gene lookup returns CDR1 GTSNPN and CDR2 SVGIG (reference sequence). V shed 2 bases and J shed 11 bases, with 13 bases lying between them. There are 12 residues in the CDR3. The CDR3 sequence: CAWSNRDSQQFF. The CDR3 DNA is TGTGCCTGGAGTAACCGGGACTCCCAGCAGTTCTTC.

Many counts were recorded for this clonotype. The chain combines TRBV12-3 or TRBV12-4 with TRBJ2-5; D is ambiguous. CDR3 size: 13 residues. The germline V and J ends were trimmed by 3 bases and 6 bases, with 11 bases remaining between them. Here the CDR3 reads CASSFGSTQTQYF. The DNA for the CDR3 is TGTGCCAGCAGTTTTGGCAGTACTCAGACCCAGTACTTC.

Ten or more counts support this clonotype. The chain links TRBV9 to TRBJ2-3; TRBD2 is a possible D gene (6 bases). The CDR3 contains 15 residues. Germline V gene lookup returns CDR1 SGDLS and CDR2 YYNGEE. The V end was cut by 4 bases, the J end by 0 bases, with 12 bases between. The CDR3 here is CASSPAGRSTDTQYF. The CDR3 coding sequence is TGTGCCAGCAGCCCCGCGGGACGGAGCACAGATACGCAGTATTTT.

V is TRBV20-1 and J is TRBJ1-5; 10 bases agree with TRBD1. CDR3 length equals 17 residues. Germline trimming cut 3 bases from V and 1 base from J; bases unmatched to any gene: 9. In germline, CDR1 is DFQATT, CDR2 SNEGSKA (reference sequence). The CDR3 region is CSASPRDRGSSNQPQHF. For the CDR3, the DNA is TGCAGTGCTAGTCCCCGGGACAGGGGTTCGAGCAATCAGCCCCAGCATTTT.

The chain uses TRBV19 and TRBJ2-7; tentatively, D is TRBD2 (5 bases). V lost 3 bases and J lost 2, with 11 bases in between. The CDR3 extends over 14 amino acids. Germline V gene sequence: CDR1 LNHDA, CDR2 SQIVND (reference sequence). In nucleotides, the CDR3 is TGTGCCAGTAGTATGACGGGGTCCACCTACGAGCAGTACTTC. Its translation is CASSMTGSTYEQYF.

The CDR3 loop is CASSVSQINTGELFF. CDR3 nucleotides: TGTGCCAGCAGCGTAAGCCAGATCAACACCGGGGAGCTGTTTTTT. V and J are TRBV9 and TRBJ2-2; the D is unclear. Germline CDR1 SGDLS, CDR2 YYNGEE. Trimming took 1 base from V and 2 from J, leaving 9 bases between them. This CDR3 has 15 residues. Filled out from reference TRBV9 and TRBJ2-2, the complete variable domain reads DSGVTQTPKHLITATGQRVTLRCSPRSGDLSVYWYQQSLDQGLQFLIQYYNGEERAKGNILERFSAQQFPDLHSELNLSSLELGDSALYFCASSVSQINTGELFFGEGSRLTVL.

This clonotype was observed at least ten times. The gene calls are TRBV7-2 and TRBJ2-5, with 9 bases that match TRBD2. The V segment lost 1 base and the J segment 5 bases; nucleotides outside the gene matches: 8. The CDR3 runs 16 residues. Germline V gene sequence: CDR1 SGHTA, CDR2 FQGNSA. The CDR3 nucleotides read TGTGCCAGCAGCTTAGACTCAGCGGGAGGCCTTGAGACCCAGTACTTC. It translates to CASSLDSAGGLETQYF.